Sequencing of this T cell receptor beta chain was carried out in a study of Graves' ophthalmopathy and Graves' hyperthyroidism. The CDR3 consists of 13 residues. CDR1 is SGHDN and CDR2 is FVKESK in the germline V gene. Trimming at V came to 2 bases and at J to 7 bases, leaving 4 bases not matched to a gene. For repertoire sequencing, the TCR beta CDR3 regions were amplified from RNA transcripts. The workflow started with a first-round RT-PCR run with HTBI primers and then moved on to a second-round multiplex PCR. A single record per CDR3 protein comes from TCRdb applying MiXCR to the multiplex PCR reads. This sample has hundreds of thousands of distinct CDR3 sequences, with around a fifth found just once. This clonotype was picked up many times.

This receptor was taken from a woman in her forties or fifties with Graves' ophthalmopathy. The chain couples TRBV14 to TRBJ2-5, with 7 bases lining up with TRBD2. Source material: peripheral blood. The CDR3 protein is CASSQPSGATQYF. The CDR3 nucleotides are TGTGCCAGCAGCCAACCCAGCGGGGCGACCCAGTACTTC.